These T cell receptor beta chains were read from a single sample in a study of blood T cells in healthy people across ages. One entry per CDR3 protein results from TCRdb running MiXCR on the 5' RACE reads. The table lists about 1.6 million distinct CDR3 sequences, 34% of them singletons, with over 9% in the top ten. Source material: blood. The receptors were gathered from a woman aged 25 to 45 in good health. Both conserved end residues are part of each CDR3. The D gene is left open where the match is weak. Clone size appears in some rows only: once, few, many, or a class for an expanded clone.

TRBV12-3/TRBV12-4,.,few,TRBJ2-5,TGTGCCAGCAGTTTAACGGAGCTAAGGGAGACCCAGTACTTC,CASSLTELRETQYF
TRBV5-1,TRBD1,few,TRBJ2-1,TGCGCCAGCAGGGAACCAGGGGGTGAGCAGTTCTTC,CASREPGGEQFF
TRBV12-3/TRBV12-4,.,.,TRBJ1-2,TGTGCCAGCAGCCGAGGACCGCCCTATGGCTACACCTTC,CASSRGPPYGYTF
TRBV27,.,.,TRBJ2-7,TGTGCCAGTCGGCGGGGTGGGTACTACGAGCAGTACTTC,CASRRGGYYEQYF
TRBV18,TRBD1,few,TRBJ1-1,TGTGCCAGCTCGGTGGACAGGGGGAGGGACACTGAAGCTTTCTTT,CASSVDRGRDTEAFF
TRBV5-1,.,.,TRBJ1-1,TGCGCCAGCAGCTTGCCCGTCACAGGGAACACTGAAGCTTTCTTT,CASSLPVTGNTEAFF
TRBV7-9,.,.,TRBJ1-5,TGTGCCAGCAGCTTAGGGGAAGGGCCGAGGGGCGATCAGCCCCAGCATTTT,CASSLGEGPRGDQPQHF
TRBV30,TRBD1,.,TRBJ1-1,TGTGCCTGGAGTGTCGGGACAGGGAACACTGAAGCTTTCTTT,CAWSVGTGNTEAFF
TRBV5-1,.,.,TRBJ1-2,TGCGCCAGCAGCTCTGATGGGCTTCAAGGCTACACCTTC,CASSSDGLQGYTF
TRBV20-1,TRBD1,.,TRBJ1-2,TGCAGTGCTAGAGGGACAGGGGGGGTCTATGGCTACACCTTC,CSARGTGGVYGYTF
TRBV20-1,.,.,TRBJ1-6,TGCAGTGCGTCTACTTCCGATTCACCCCTCCACTTT,CSASTSDSPLHF
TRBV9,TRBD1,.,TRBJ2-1,TGTGCCAGCAGCGCTCGACGGGACAGGGGTTTTAATGAGCAGTTCTTC,CASSARRDRGFNEQFF
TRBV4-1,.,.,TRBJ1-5,TGCGCCAGCAGCCAAGTCGGGGTGCTTCAGCCCCAGCATTTT,CASSQVGVLQPQHF
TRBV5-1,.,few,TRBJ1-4,TGCGCCAGCAGCAGCCAGGGAGCGACTAATGAAAAACTGTTTTTT,CASSSQGATNEKLFF
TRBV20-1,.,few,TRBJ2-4,TGCAGTGCACACGGGACTTCTTGGAACATTCAGTACTTC,CSAHGTSWNIQYF
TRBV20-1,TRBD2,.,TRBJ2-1,TGCAGTACCTTCCAAGCGGGGGCCGTCTCCTACAATGAGCAGTTCTTC,CSTFQAGAVSYNEQFF
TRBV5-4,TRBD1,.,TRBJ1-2,TGTGCCAGCAAACACGGACAGGGGGCGTGGTATGGCTACACCTTC,CASKHGQGAWYGYTF
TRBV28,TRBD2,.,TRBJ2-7,TGTGCCAGCAGAGCCAGCGGGAGCCCCTACGAGCAGTACTTC,CASRASGSPYEQYF
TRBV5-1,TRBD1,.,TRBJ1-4,TGCGCCAGCAGCTTGCTCCCCTACCCGGGACAGGGGGCGACCCGAGCAGTCGGTGAAAAACTGTTTTTT,CASSLLPYPGQGATRAVGEKLFF
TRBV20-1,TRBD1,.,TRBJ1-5,TGCAGTGCTAGAGACCTGACAGGGACGAATCAGCCCCAGCATTTT,CSARDLTGTNQPQHF
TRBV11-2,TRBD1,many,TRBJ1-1,TGTGCCAGCAGCCCCCGACAGGGGCGGGACACTGAAGCTTTCTTT,CASSPRQGRDTEAFF
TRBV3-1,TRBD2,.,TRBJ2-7,TGTGCCAGCAGCCGAGGGACTAGCGGGAGCAGGGGCCTCGAGCAGTACTTC,CASSRGTSGSRGLEQYF
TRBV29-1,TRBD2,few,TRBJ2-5,TGCAGCGCTCGCGGGGGGGGGATTGAAGAGACCCAGTACTTC,CSARGGGIEETQYF
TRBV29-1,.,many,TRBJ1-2,TGCAGCGTTGACGGAGGCCTTAACTATGGCTACACCTTC,CSVDGGLNYGYTF
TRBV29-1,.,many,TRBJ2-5,TGCAGCGTTGATGAGCGGTGGGGCGAGACCCAGTACTTC,CSVDERWGETQYF
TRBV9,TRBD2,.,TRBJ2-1,TGTGCCAGCAGCGGAGCGGGGGGCAAGGTCAATGAGCAGTTCTTC,CASSGAGGKVNEQFF
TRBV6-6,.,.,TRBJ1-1,TGTACCAGCAGCGATGGCCGTGAAGCTTTCTTT,CTSSDGREAFF
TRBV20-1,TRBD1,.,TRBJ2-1,TGCAGTGCTAGCCAGGGGGTTGCCTACAATGAGCAGTTCTTC,CSASQGVAYNEQFF
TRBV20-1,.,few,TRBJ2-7,TGCAGTGTTACTACCACGGACGAGCACCTCTACGAGCAGTACTTC,CSVTTTDEHLYEQYF
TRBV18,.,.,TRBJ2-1,TGTGCCAGCTCACCCCAGGCCTTCTCCTACAATGAGCAGTTCTTC,CASSPQAFSYNEQFF
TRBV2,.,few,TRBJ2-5,TGTGCCAGCAGTGAAGCTGTGTGGGGTGGAAAGACCCAGTACTTC,CASSEAVWGGKTQYF
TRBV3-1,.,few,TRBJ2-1,TGTGCCAGCAGCCTCCGGGACTACAATGAGCAGTTCTTC,CASSLRDYNEQFF
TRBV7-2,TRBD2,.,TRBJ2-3,TGTGCCAGCAGCTTAGATATCGGGGAGGGGACTGCGCAGTATTTT,CASSLDIGEGTAQYF
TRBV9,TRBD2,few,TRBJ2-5,TGTGCCAGCAGCGTAGGAAATAGCGGGAGCCAAGAGACCCAGTACTTC,CASSVGNSGSQETQYF
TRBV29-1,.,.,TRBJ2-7,TGCAGCGTATGCCCGGCGCGGGAAAGGCACTCCTACGAGCAGTACTTC,CSVCPARERHSYEQYF
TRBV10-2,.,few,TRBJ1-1,TGCGCCAGCACGGGGGACACTGAAGCTTTCTTT,CASTGDTEAFF
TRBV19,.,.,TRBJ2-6,TGTGCCAGTAGTATTGGTGCTGGGGCCAACGTCCTGACTTTC,CASSIGAGANVLTF
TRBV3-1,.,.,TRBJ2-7,TGTGCCAGCAGCCAAGAACTTGCGGTGGGTGGGGACTACGAGCAGTACTTC,CASSQELAVGGDYEQYF
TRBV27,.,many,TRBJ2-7,TGTGCCAGCAGTTTGTTCAGCGACTACGAGCAGTACTTC,CASSLFSDYEQYF
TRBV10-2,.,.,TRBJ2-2,TGCGCCAGCACCGGGACGAGGAACACCGGGGAGCTGTTTTTT,CASTGTRNTGELFF
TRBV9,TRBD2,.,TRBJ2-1,TGTGCCAGCAGCGTCGGAGTAAGCGGGAGTATCAATGAGCAGTTCTTC,CASSVGVSGSINEQFF
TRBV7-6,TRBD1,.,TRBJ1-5,TGTGCCAGCAGCTTAAGGACAGGGATGGATCAGCCCCAGCATTTT,CASSLRTGMDQPQHF
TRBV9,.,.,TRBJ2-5,TGTGCCAGCAGCGTAGATTTGGGTATGAGGGAGCAGTACTTC,CASSVDLGMREQYF
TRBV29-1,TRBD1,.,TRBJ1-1,TGCAGCGTTGAAGGGCAGGGGGTGCGCACTGAAGCTTTCTTT,CSVEGQGVRTEAFF
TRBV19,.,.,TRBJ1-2,TGTGTCAGTAGTACCGGGGACACCTTGTATGGCTACACCTTC,CVSSTGDTLYGYTF
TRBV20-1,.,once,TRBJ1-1,TGCAGTGCTAGAGATTGGGGGCAGATCAACACTGAAGCTTTCTTT,CSARDWGQINTEAFF
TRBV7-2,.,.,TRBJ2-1,TGTGCCAGCAGCTTAGCGCGAAGATTAGGACTGGAGCGATTTGAGCAGTTCTTC,CASSLARRLGLERFEQFF